What follows are 27 T cell receptor beta chains derived from one specimen sequenced in a study of siplizumab effects on memory and regulatory T cells. Libraries were prepared by immunoSEQ multiplex PCR; TCRdb keeps only in-frame clonotypes and omits some of them. The sample has just over 60,000 clones; roughly 85% are singletons. The specimen sequenced was memory CD4+ T cells sorted from blood. These receptors were taken from a human donor in good health.

V usage is TRBV30 and J usage is TRBJ1-5; no clear D. CDR1 is GTSNPN, CDR2 SVGIG, per germline (reference sequence). V lost 6 bases to trimming and J lost 6 bases, with 9 bases between them. CDR3 size: 11 residues. This CDR3 is CACTGSQPQHF. The CDR3, as DNA: TGTGCCTGTACCGGTTCTCAGCCCCAGCATTTT.

This clone has a handful of counts. The V gene is TRBV7-6, the J gene TRBJ2-7, with D unresolved. Germline V CDR1 and CDR2: SGHVS, FNYEAQ. The V end was cut by 4 bases, the J end by 2 bases, with 6 bases between. CDR3 length: 12 residues. CDR3 protein: CASSSNTYEQYF. CDR3 sequence (DNA): TGTGCCAGCAGCTCCAATACCTACGAGCAGTACTTC. Together with reference TRBV7-6 and TRBJ2-7, the CDR3 gives the full variable domain: GAGVSQSPRYKVTKRGQDVALRCDPISGHVSLYWYRQALGQGPEFLTYFNYEAQQDKSGLPNDRFSAERPEGSISTLTIQRTEQRDSAMYRCASSSNTYEQYFGPGTRLTVT.

As concerns this clone: Within the sample, other DNA sequences also encode this same CDR3. This chain uses TRBV11-2 with TRBJ2-5; D remains ambiguous. V lost 3 bases to trimming and J lost 2 bases, with 16 bases between them. This CDR3 has 16 amino acids. Germline lookup yields CDR1 SGHAT and CDR2 FQNNGV. DNA for the CDR3: TGTGCCAGCAGCTTTAGTTCAGGCCTACAGCAAGAGACCCAGTACTTC. This sequence encodes CASSFSSGLQQETQYF.

This sequence joins TRBV6-5 and TRBJ2-2, with 7 bases aligning to TRBD2. The V and J ends lost 5 bases and 4 bases, in that order; junction bases with no gene match: 7. Germline-derived CDR1 and CDR2 are MNHEY and SVGAGI. This CDR3 has 15 residues. CDR3 in amino acids: CASSAGLVGTGELFF. CDR3 in DNA: TGTGCCAGCAGTGCCGGACTAGTTGGCACCGGGGAGCTGTTTTTT.

The chain joins TRBV5-4 to TRBJ2-1; D is unclear. Trimming left V 3 bases short and J 5 bases short, with 12 bases between. The CDR3 contains 14 residues. CDR1 is SGHNT, CDR2 YYREEE, per germline (reference sequence). DNA of the CDR3: TGTGCCAGCAGCTATAGGGTACCCAACAATGAGCAGTTCTTC. This sequence encodes CASSYRVPNNEQFF. The full variable domain, completed using reference TRBV5-4 and TRBJ2-1, is ETGVTQSPTHLIKTRGQQVTLRCSSQSGHNTVSWYQQALGQGPQFIFQYYREEENGRGNFPPRFSGLQFPNYSSELNVNALELDDSALYLCASSYRVPNNEQFFGPGTRLTVL.

The genes are TRBV15 and TRBJ2-7, with D unresolved. The CDR3 totals 14 residues. In germline, CDR1 is LNHNV, CDR2 YYDKDF (reference sequence). The V end lost 3 bases, the J end lost 3 bases, and 12 bases lay between the germline ends. The CDR3, as DNA: TGTGCCACCAGCAGCGATTCAGCAGGCTACGAGCAGTACTTC. Residues: CATSSDSAGYEQYF.

This chain connects TRBV9 to TRBJ2-1; 12 positions match TRBD2. The CDR3 is 16 residues long. Germline assignment: CDR1 SGDLS and CDR2 YYNGEE. The V segment lost 2 bases and the J segment 4 bases; nucleotides outside the gene matches: 4. The DNA for the CDR3 is TGTGCCAGCAGCGTGAGAGGGACTAGCGGGTACAATGAGCAGTTCTTC. As protein: CASSVRGTSGYNEQFF.

The chain links TRBV6-1 to TRBJ2-2; D remains ambiguous. Germline CDR1 reads MNHNS; CDR2 reads SASEGT. Trimming pared 3 bases from V and 3 bases from J, leaving 14 bases between. The CDR3 has 16 residues. This chain's CDR3 is CASSDSSYWYTGELFF. Here the CDR3 DNA reads TGTGCCAGCAGTGATTCCTCTTACTGGTACACCGGGGAGCTGTTTTTT.

V usage is TRBV9 and J usage is TRBJ2-7; D possibly corresponds to TRBD2 (5 bases). Germline V CDR1 and CDR2: SGDLS, YYNGEE. V dropped 4 bases and J dropped 3 bases, with 11 bases sitting between them. This CDR3 contains 13 residues. The CDR3 region has the DNA TGTGCCAGCAGCCCAGAGGGTTACTACGAGCAGTACTTC. It specifies CASSPEGYYEQYF.

The chain joins TRBV30 to TRBJ1-4; maybe TRBD1 (5 bases). The CDR3 length is 18 residues. The germline V gene encodes CDR1 GTSNPN and CDR2 SVGIG (reference sequence). V lost 0 bases to trimming and J lost 0 bases, with 17 bases between them. The chain's CDR3 is CAWSVGWQGYATNEKLFF. The CDR3 coding sequence is TGTGCCTGGAGTGTTGGTTGGCAGGGATATGCAACTAATGAAAAACTGTTTTTT.

The chain links TRBV6-6 to TRBJ2-1, with unresolved D. The CDR3 has 14 amino acids. Trimming took off 0 bases at V and 8 bases at J, with 11 bases between the two ends. Germline CDR1 MNHNY, CDR2 SVGAGI (reference sequence). As DNA, the CDR3 is TGTGCCAGCAGTTACTCGACATCCAGCGATGAGCAGTTCTTC. It is translated as CASSYSTSSDEQFF.

The V gene is TRBV2, the J gene TRBJ1-5, with D perhaps TRBD1 (6 bases). Germline CDR1 is SNHLY and CDR2 is FYNNEI. Trimming took 8 bases from V and 1 from J, leaving 12 bases between them. CDR3 length: 14 amino acids. The CDR3 DNA is TGTGCCAGCTCCCCTCAGGGGAGCAATCAGCCCCAGCATTTT. Translation: CASSPQGSNQPQHF. The full variable domain, in which reference TRBV2 and TRBJ1-5 provide the parts outside the CDR3, is EPEVTQTPSHQVTQMGQEVILRCVPISNHLYFYWYRQILGQKVEFLVSFYNNEISEKSEIFDDQFSVERPDGSNFTLKIRSTKLEDSAMYFCASSPQGSNQPQHFGDGTRLSIL.

This chain uses TRBV18 with TRBJ2-5; no reliable D call. Near its end, the DNA agrees better with TRBJ2-7, so the J call may be wrong. Germline-derived CDR1 and CDR2 are KGHSH and LQKENI. The length of the CDR3 is 12 residues. For the CDR3, the DNA is TGTGCCAGCTCCCCTAGCTCCTACGAGCAGTACTTC. Its protein product is CASSPSSYEQYF.

The CDR3 nucleotides are TGCGCCAGCAGCCGACAAGATACTCGGACAGAACCTTACGAGCAGTACTTC. It yields the protein CASSRQDTRTEPYEQYF. The chain joins TRBV4-3 to TRBJ2-7, with D possibly matching TRBD1 (6 bases). The V end was cut by 4 bases, the J end by 4 bases, with 23 bases between. Germline V CDR1 and CDR2: LGHNA, YSLEER. The CDR3 has 17 amino acids.

This clone was seen once. This chain links TRBV7-2 with TRBJ1-3; D is perhaps TRBD1 (6 bases). V lost 5 bases, J lost 0 bases, and 14 bases lay in between. The CDR3 is 16 residues long. Germline V CDR1 and CDR2: SGHTA, FQGNSA. CDR3 sequence reads: CASSPRQVFSGNTIYF. For the CDR3, the DNA is TGTGCCAGCAGCCCCCGACAGGTCTTCTCTGGAAACACCATATATTTT.

A few counts support this clone. This chain's CDR3 is CASRDGSTDTQYF. CDR3 coding DNA: TGTGCCAGCCGGGACGGAAGCACAGATACGCAGTATTTT. This chain joins TRBV7-9 and TRBJ2-3, with D perhaps TRBD1 or TRBD2 (5 bases each). Deletions cut 8 bases from V and 0 bases from J, with 9 bases between. Germline V gives CDR1 SEHNR, CDR2 FQNEAQ (reference sequence). This CDR3 comprises 13 residues.

The rearrangement uses TRBV10-3 and TRBJ2-5, with D maybe TRBD2 (5 bases). CDR1 is ENHRY and CDR2 is SYGVKD in the germline V gene. The CDR3 sequence is 16 residues long. With 3 bases removed from V and 1 base from J, the gap between germline ends came to 15 bases. The CDR3 sequence: CAISELGERAQETQYF. The CDR3 bases are TGTGCCATCAGTGAATTGGGAGAGAGGGCCCAAGAGACCCAGTACTTC.

This chain connects TRBV12-5 to TRBJ2-1; D remains ambiguous. This CDR3 region has 15 residues. Trimming cost V 6 bases and J 1 base, with 13 bases left between them. The germline CDR1 and CDR2 sequences are LGHNT and FRNRAP. The CDR3 sequence is CASGLSSASYNEQFF. For the CDR3, the DNA is TGTGCTAGTGGACTCTCGTCAGCATCCTACAATGAGCAGTTCTTC.

The chain uses TRBV29-1 and TRBJ2-7; 8 bases are shared with TRBD1. The CDR3 has 12 amino acids. The ends lost 5 bases at V and 4 bases at J; junction bases unmatched: 4. Germline V gene data show CDR1 as SQVTM and CDR2 as ANQGSEA. The chain's CDR3 is CSVRQGTYEQYF. In DNA, the CDR3 is TGCAGCGTTCGACAGGGGACGTACGAGCAGTACTTC.

V gene TRBV29-1 combines with J gene TRBJ2-7, with TRBD1 matching 7 bases. Unmatched junction bases numbered 7, after V lost 6 bases and J lost 5 bases. This CDR3 region has 12 residues. CDR1 and CDR2 (germline): SQVTM, ANQGSEA. The CDR3 bases are TGCAGCGTACTGACAGGGTCCCACGAGCAGTACTTC. Amino acid sequence: CSVLTGSHEQYF.

The chain is built from TRBV5-1 and TRBJ1-5, with 8 bases that match TRBD1. This CDR3 is 15 amino acids long. The J segment lost 6 bases and the V segment lost 0 bases, leaving 5 bases of the junction unmatched. Germline V gives CDR1 SGHRS, CDR2 YFSETQ. The CDR3 DNA follows: TGCGCCAGCAGCTTGGAAGGGGACAGGAGTCAGCCCCAGCATTTT. Protein sequence: CASSLEGDRSQPQHF.

CDR3: CASSLYGGNTDTQYF. DNA of the CDR3: TGTGCCAGCAGCTTGTACGGGGGCAACACAGATACGCAGTATTTT. The V call is TRBV7-3, the J call TRBJ2-3; D possibly uses TRBD1 or TRBD2 (6 bases each). Germline assignment: CDR1 SGHTA and CDR2 FQGTGA. This CDR3 comprises 15 residues. V dropped 3 bases and J dropped 2 bases, with 12 bases sitting between them. The whole variable domain, filled in from reference TRBV7-3 and TRBJ2-3, reads GAGVSQTPSNKVTEKGKYVELRCDPISGHTALYWYRQSLGQGPEFLIYFQGTGAADDSGLPNDRFFAVRPEGSVSTLKIQRTERGDSAVYLCASSLYGGNTDTQYFGPGTRLTVL.

The chain combines TRBV2 with TRBJ2-5; 9 nucleotides match TRBD2. This CDR3 comprises 13 residues. Germline loops: CDR1 SNHLY, CDR2 FYNNEI. J was trimmed by 2 bases and V by 8 bases; bases with no gene match: 3. This chain's CDR3 is CASGLAGQETQYF. The CDR3 bases are TGTGCCAGCGGCCTAGCGGGGCAAGAGACCCAGTACTTC. The full variable domain, its missing parts supplied by reference TRBV2 and TRBJ2-5, is EPEVTQTPSHQVTQMGQEVILRCVPISNHLYFYWYRQILGQKVEFLVSFYNNEISEKSEIFDDQFSVERPDGSNFTLKIRSTKLEDSAMYFCASGLAGQETQYFGPGTRLLVL.

The chain carries TRBV5-1 and TRBJ1-2; D gene unclear. Trimming stripped 1 base from V and 5 bases from J, with 9 bases between. The length of the CDR3 is 13 residues. Germline V CDR1 and CDR2: SGHRS, YFSETQ. The CDR3 loop reads CASSLSGEYGYTF. The CDR3 DNA sequence: TGCGCCAGCAGCTTGAGTGGGGAATATGGCTACACCTTC.

This clone turned up a few times. This chain joins TRBV7-2 and TRBJ2-2, with no clear D. The CDR3 extends over 15 amino acids. V was pared by 5 bases and J by 3 bases, with 13 bases between. Per germline, CDR1 SGHTA and CDR2 FQGNSA. The CDR3 coding sequence is TGTGCCAGCAGCCCTTCCGGCCAGTACACCGGGGAGCTGTTTTTT. Its translation is CASSPSGQYTGELFF.

This clone was found a few times. The chain couples TRBV11-3 to TRBJ2-3; 7 nucleotides match TRBD2. Germline V gene sequence: CDR1 SGHNT, CDR2 YENEEA. The V gene end was trimmed by 5 bases and the J gene end by 0 bases; junction bases not matched to a gene: 11. The CDR3 sequence is 17 residues long. In DNA, the CDR3 is TGTGCCAGCAGCCCCAGCGGGGACCACCCTAGCACAGATACGCAGTATTTT. Its translation is CASSPSGDHPSTDTQYF.

The V and J genes are TRBV28 and TRBJ1-1, with D possibly matching TRBD1 (5 bases). Trimming took off 2 bases at V and 1 base at J, with 8 bases between the two ends. The CDR3 runs to 14 residues. Germline CDR1 and CDR2: MDHEN and SYDVKM. CDR3 coding DNA: TGTGCCAGCAGTTTAGTGACAGCGAACACTGAAGCTTTCTTT. Its protein product is CASSLVTANTEAFF.